This T cell receptor beta chain was captured in a study of blood T cell repertoires in COVID-19. About the study: From T cells, B-cell-depleted T cells, or PBMCs came the material, which was cDNA or gDNA.

Between the trimmed V and J ends, which lost 3 bases and 3 bases, there was a span of 12 bases. This CDR3 spans 15 amino acids. Authors' methods: Nucleated cell counts were estimated from reference gene primer amplification. Produced via immunoSEQ multiplex PCR; TCRdb's table is partial and in-frame only. V, J and clone size derive from that table, while D and trimming were established from the DNA sequence. In the table there are more than 250,000 clones, about 87% of which are singletons. Seattle enrolled patients during active infection and tracked them longitudinally. The material sequenced was peripheral blood. This sequence joins TRBV5-3 and TRBJ1-4; D is ambiguous. TRBV5-3 falls under the ORF class, with uncertain function. The sequence was collected from a woman in her 30s with COVID-19, enrolled during active disease. CDR3 residues: CARSSRQAPNEKLFF. CDR3 bases: TGTGCCAGAAGCTCCCGGCAGGCCCCTAATGAAAAACTGTTTTTT.